This T cell receptor (beta chain) stems from a study of OX40 agonist ivuxolimab in advanced cancers. Anyone with autoimmune disease history or systemic immunosuppression was excluded. Trimming took 4 bases from V and 1 from J; bases not matched to a gene: 7. This CDR3 contains 15 residues. Germline V gene sequence: CDR1 SGDLS, CDR2 YYNGEE. The method was immunoSEQ multiplex PCR; TCRdb's version includes in-frame clones alone and lacks a portion of them. This sample has about 130,000 clones, with 92% found just once. The sample consisted of CD4+ or CD8+ T cells sorted from blood, taken in a trial of the OX40 agonist ivuxolimab. The TCR comes from an adult with an advanced solid tumor such as melanoma, head and neck, liver or kidney cancer. The chain employs TRBV9 and TRBJ1-1, with 7 bases matching TRBD1. CDR3 bases: TGTGCCAGCAGCCCTCGGACAGGTGGGAACACTGAAGCTTTCTTT. The encoded protein is CASSPRTGGNTEAFF.